A single T cell receptor beta chain is shown here with its context. Measured with immunoSEQ multiplex PCR; TCRdb has only the in-frame clones, and not every one. The sample lists around 64,000 clones, 70% to 85% occurring once. This entry belongs to a study of pediatric ulcerative colitis. This CDR3 region has 15 residues. Losses at the gene ends were 0 bases for V and 5 bases for J; bases not matched to a gene: 7. Germline values: CDR1 SGHKS, CDR2 YYEKEE (reference sequence). The receptor's source is a boy under 18 with moderate ulcerative colitis. The chain recombines TRBV5-5 with TRBJ2-7; TRBD1 matches 8 bases. Source material: blood. Here the CDR3 DNA reads TGTGCCAGCAGCTTGGTACTCAGGGGGCTCGACGAGCAGTACTTC. Residues: CASSLVLRGLDEQYF.